A selection of T cell receptor beta chains follows, all from one sample in a study of cytomegalovirus exposure and HLA in healthy donors. Profiled with immunoSEQ multiplex PCR; TCRdb holds only in-frame clones, not every one. The profile covers more than 250,000 clones, with 86% appearing a single time and about 0.91% taken by the ten largest. The specimen sequenced was PBMCs. The receptors were sampled from a woman in her late teens or twenties in good health and CMV-seronegative. The CDR3 runs from the conserved cysteine through the conserved F or W. The order of the fields is V gene, J gene, CDR3 length, D gene, clone size, CDR3 protein, CDR3 DNA. D genes are given only for firm matches. Clone size, where shown, is once, few, many, or a class for clones that have expanded.

>TRBV27|TRBJ2-1|16|TRBD2|once
CASSPPTSGTVHEQFF
TGTGCCAGCAGTCCTCCGACTAGCGGGACCGTCCATGAGCAGTTCTTC
>TRBV7-2|TRBJ1-3|14|.|.
CASSLVEEVNTIYF
TGTGCCAGCAGCTTAGTGGAGGAGGTAAACACCATATATTTT
>TRBV6-5|TRBJ1-4|15|.|.
CASSYSYGVGEKLFF
TGTGCCAGCAGTTACTCTTACGGGGTAGGGGAAAAACTGTTTTTT
>TRBV27|TRBJ2-5|15|TRBD1|.
CASSERDRPQETQYF
TGTGCCAGCAGCGAACGGGACAGACCCCAAGAGACCCAGTACTTC
>TRBV2|TRBJ1-5|15|TRBD1|.
CASSQEDRARQPQHF
TGTGCCAGCAGCCAAGAGGACAGGGCTAGGCAGCCCCAGCATTTT
>TRBV18|TRBJ1-2|13|TRBD1|few
CASSPDRDYGYTF
TGTGCCAGCTCACCCGACAGGGACTATGGCTACACCTTC
>TRBV7-2|TRBJ1-2|15|.|.
CASSQDGAGGDGYTF
TGTGCCAGCAGCCAGGACGGAGCGGGGGGCGATGGCTACACCTTC
>TRBV6-5|TRBJ2-7|14|.|once
CASSYSWGLYEQYF
TGTGCCAGCAGTTACTCCTGGGGGCTCTACGAGCAGTACTTC
>TRBV14|TRBJ1-2|14|.|.
CASSQDRGMRGYTF
TGTGCCAGCAGCCAAGATAGAGGGATGCGTGGCTACACCTTC
>TRBV19|TRBJ2-7|11|TRBD1|.
CPRTGFYEQYF
TGTCCGAGGACAGGATTCTACGAGCAGTACTTC
>TRBV2|TRBJ2-6|15|TRBD1|once
CASSQGVSGANVLTF
TGTGCCAGCAGTCAGGGGGTCTCTGGGGCCAACGTCCTGACTTTC
>TRBV4-3|TRBJ2-7|15|TRBD1|.
CASSQDHRGSYEQYF
TGCGCCAGCAGCCAAGACCACAGGGGTTCCTACGAGCAGTACTTC
>TRBV9|TRBJ2-3|15|.|.
CASSPPGRDADTQYF
TGTGCCAGCAGCCCCCCGGGGCGGGACGCAGATACGCAGTATTTT
>TRBV7-3|TRBJ2-7|13|TRBD2|.
CASSLSSGKEQYF
TGTGCCAGCAGCTTAAGTAGCGGGAAAGAGCAGTACTTC
>TRBV5-4|TRBJ2-7|14|.|.
CASSPGQLGLEQYF
TGTGCCAGCAGCCCTGGACAGCTCGGTCTCGAGCAGTACTTC
>TRBV27|TRBJ2-5|15|.|.
CASSPSGTYGETQYF
TGTGCCAGCAGTCCCTCGGGGACATATGGGGAGACCCAGTACTTC
>TRBV9|TRBJ2-3|14|.|.
CASSPGGATDTQYF
TGTGCCAGCAGCCCCGGGGGAGCCACAGATACGCAGTATTTT
>TRBV9|TRBJ2-7|15|.|few
CASSASLGANYEQYF
TGTGCCAGCAGCGCGTCGTTGGGAGCGAACTACGAGCAGTACTTC
>TRBV4-2|TRBJ2-7|15|.|.
CASSPPHANFYEQYF
TGTGCCAGCAGCCCCCCTCATGCAAACTTCTACGAGCAGTACTTC
>TRBV6-5|TRBJ1-2|16|TRBD1|.
CASSYGGQGANYGYTF
TGTGCCAGCAGTTACGGAGGACAGGGTGCTAACTATGGCTACACCTTC
>TRBV6-5|TRBJ2-5|14|TRBD1|few
CASSHDRGRETQYF
TGTGCCAGCAGCCACGACAGGGGAAGGGAGACCCAGTACTTC
>TRBV2|TRBJ2-3|14|.|.
CASSQLTFTDTQYF
TGTGCCAGCAGCCAACTTACTTTCACAGATACGCAGTATTTT
>TRBV2|TRBJ1-4|16|.|.
CASRGVGSGDLEKLFF
TGTGCCAGCAGAGGCGTCGGGTCAGGGGATCTGGAAAAACTGTTTTTT
>TRBV6-1|TRBJ2-7|13|.|.
CASSVNRDYEQYF
TGTGCCAGCAGTGTGAACAGGGATTACGAGCAGTACTTC
>TRBV7-6|TRBJ2-5|13|.|.
CASSLEGIQTQYF
TGTGCCAGCAGCTTAGAGGGGATACAGACCCAGTACTTC
>TRBV11-3|TRBJ1-1|14|.|.
CASSPGGGNTEAFF
TGTGCCAGCAGCCCCGGGGGGGGGAACACTGAAGCTTTCTTT
>TRBV7-6|TRBJ2-1|14|.|.
CASSPRGAANEQFF
TGTGCCAGCAGCCCTCGGGGAGCGGCTAATGAGCAGTTCTTC
>TRBV5-1|TRBJ2-2|17|.|.
CASSLARTNRNTGELFF
TGCGCCAGCAGCTTGGCCAGAACCAACCGGAACACCGGGGAGCTGTTTTTT
>TRBV5-4|TRBJ1-1|13|.|.
CASSFQEGTEAFF
TGTGCCAGCAGCTTCCAAGAGGGCACTGAAGCTTTCTTT
>TRBV14|TRBJ2-1|15|TRBD2|.
CASSRSGRATNEQFF
TGTGCCAGCAGCCGTAGCGGGAGGGCCACCAATGAGCAGTTCTTC
>TRBV2|TRBJ2-2|15|.|.
CASRDDRGGTGELFF
TGTGCCAGCAGGGACGACAGGGGAGGGACCGGGGAGCTGTTTTTT
>TRBV7-9|TRBJ1-3|15|.|few
CASSSHRDGGNTIYF
TGTGCCAGCAGCTCGCACAGGGACGGGGGAAACACCATATATTTT
>TRBV6-5|TRBJ1-1|14|.|.
CASSYSGGSGEAFF
TGTGCCAGCAGTTACTCGGGGGGGAGCGGGGAAGCTTTCTTT
>TRBV6-1|TRBJ1-1|12|TRBD1|.
CATRDSSTEAFF
TGTGCCACCAGGGACAGTAGCACTGAAGCTTTCTTT
>TRBV27|TRBJ1-4|14|.|.
CASSLSYGNEKLFF
TGTGCCAGCAGTTTATCGTACGGGAATGAAAAACTGTTTTTT